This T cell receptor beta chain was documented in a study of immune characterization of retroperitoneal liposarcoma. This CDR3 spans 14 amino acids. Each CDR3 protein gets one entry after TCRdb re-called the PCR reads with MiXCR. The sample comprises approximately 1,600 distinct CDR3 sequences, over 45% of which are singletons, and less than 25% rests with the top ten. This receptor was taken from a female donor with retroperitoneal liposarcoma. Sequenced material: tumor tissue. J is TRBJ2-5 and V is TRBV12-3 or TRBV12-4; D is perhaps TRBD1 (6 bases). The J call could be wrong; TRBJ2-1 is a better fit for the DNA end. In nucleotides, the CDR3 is TGTGCCAGCATAGGGGGACCAAACCAAGAGACCCAGTTCTTC. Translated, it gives CASIGGPNQETQFF.